The 15 T cell receptor beta chains below all came from one sample that was sequenced in a study of cytomegalovirus exposure and HLA in healthy donors. Vbeta (60) and Jbeta (13) primers were used in the PCR. Sequencing was performed with immunoSEQ multiplex PCR; in TCRdb, only in-frame clones are kept and a portion is missing. This table holds around 40,000 clones, roughly 64% found once. Sequenced: PBMCs. The receptor source for this set is a man aged 45-60 years in good health and CMV-seropositive.

This clone has just a few counts. The rearrangement joins TRBV11-3 to TRBJ2-3; 9 bases align to TRBD2. Looked up from germline, CDR1 is SGHNT and CDR2 is YENEEA. V lost 2 bases to trimming and J lost 2 bases; unmatched junction nucleotides: 2. The CDR3 runs 15 residues. In DNA form, the CDR3 reads TGTGCCAGCAGCTTACTAGCGGGGACCACAGATACGCAGTATTTT. Translating gives CASSLLAGTTDTQYF.

This clone was picked up a small number of times. The chain joins TRBV10-1 to TRBJ2-3, with D perhaps TRBD2 (5 bases). V gave up 7 bases and J gave up 1 base, with 9 bases separating them. Germline CDR1 reads WNHNN; CDR2 reads SYGVQD (reference sequence). The length of the CDR3 is 13 residues. This CDR3 is CASMRERTDTQYF. The DNA of the CDR3 is TGCGCCAGCATGAGGGAGCGCACAGATACGCAGTATTTT.

The chain links TRBV9 to TRBJ2-1, with D tentatively TRBD1 (5 bases). This CDR3 has 15 residues. Trimming took off 3 bases at V and 1 base at J, with 11 bases between the two ends. CDR1 SGDLS and CDR2 YYNGEE come from the germline V gene. The DNA of the CDR3 is TGTGCCAGCAGCGCCAGCCAGGGTTCCTACAATGAGCAGTTCTTC. As protein: CASSASQGSYNEQFF.

V and J are TRBV6-6 and TRBJ2-1, with D unresolved. The germline V and J ends were trimmed by 6 bases and 3 bases, with 12 bases remaining between them. The CDR3 is made up of 14 amino acids. The germline V gene has CDR1 MNHNY and CDR2 SVGAGI (reference sequence). CDR3 nucleotides: TGTGCCAGCAGCTCCGACTCTCTCTACAATGAGCAGTTCTTC. This encodes CASSSDSLYNEQFF.

The V gene is TRBV7-2, the J gene TRBJ1-2; 7 positions agree with TRBD1. Germline V gene data show CDR1 as SGHTA and CDR2 as FQGNSA. V dropped 2 bases and J dropped 4; count of bases not matched to a gene: 10. The CDR3 sequence is 16 residues long. CDR3 amino acids: CASSLFFQDRSYGYTF. DNA for the CDR3: TGTGCCAGCAGCTTATTTTTCCAGGACAGGAGCTATGGCTACACCTTC.

The chain carries TRBV29-1 and TRBJ2-3; the D is unclear. The CDR3 is 14 residues long. Looked up from germline, CDR1 is SQVTM and CDR2 is ANQGSEA. The V and J ends lost 1 base and 11 bases respectively, with 19 bases between them. CDR3 sequence: CSVEVRALRERQYF. The CDR3 DNA is TGCAGCGTTGAAGTGAGAGCTTTAAGAGAGCGGCAGTATTTT.

This clone came up a few times. This chain joins TRBV7-2 and TRBJ2-3; a weak D match, TRBD1 (6 bases). The CDR3 extends over 12 amino acids. V gave up 0 bases and J gave up 9 bases, with 7 bases separating them. Germline V lookup: CDR1 SGHTA, CDR2 FQGNSA. Written as DNA, the CDR3 is TGTGCCAGCAGCTTAGCGGGGACAACGCAGTATTTT. Amino acids: CASSLAGTTQYF.

This rearrangement joins TRBV11-2 to TRBJ2-2; 7 positions match TRBD2. Looked up from germline, CDR1 is SGHAT and CDR2 is FQNNGV. This CDR3 is 15 amino acids long. V was clipped by 5 bases and J by 1 base; unmatched bases: 4. CDR3 nucleotide sequence: TGTGCCAGCAGCCCGACTAGCAGGAACACCGGGGAGCTGTTTTTT. Its translation: CASSPTSRNTGELFF.

The CDR3 coding sequence is TGTGCCAGCAGCCCCGGACTAGCGGCGATCTACAATGAGCAGTTCTTC. The encoded protein is CASSPGLAAIYNEQFF. The chain couples TRBV7-2 to TRBJ2-1; TRBD2 matches 10 bases. The length of the CDR3 is 16 residues. From germline, CDR1 is SGHTA and CDR2 FQGNSA. V was pared by 5 bases and J by 3 bases, with 7 bases of the junction left unmatched.

The V gene is TRBV4-3, the J gene TRBJ2-3; 12 bases are shared with TRBD2. The CDR3 covers 16 residues. Trimming took 4 bases from V and 6 from J; bases not matched to a gene: 8. CDR1 is LGHNA, CDR2 YSLEER, per germline. The CDR3: CASSPNLAGGHDTQYF. CDR3 coding DNA: TGCGCCAGCAGCCCGAACCTAGCGGGGGGGCACGATACGCAGTATTTT.

The V and J genes are TRBV4-2 and TRBJ2-3; weak D call: TRBD1 (6 bases). V lost 2 bases to trimming and J lost 2 bases, with 11 bases between them. The length of the CDR3 is 15 residues. Germline lookup yields CDR1 LGHNA and CDR2 YNFKEQ. Here the CDR3 reads CASSQFTGTTDTQYF. CDR3 bases: TGTGCCAGCAGCCAATTCACAGGGACCACAGATACGCAGTATTTT.

V is TRBV29-1 and J is TRBJ2-7, with 7 nucleotides matching TRBD1. V was pared by 7 bases and J by 0 bases, with 6 bases of the junction left unmatched. The germline gives CDR1 SQVTM, CDR2 ANQGSEA. This CDR3 spans 13 amino acids. CDR3 amino acids: CSAQQGSSYEQYF. CDR3 in DNA: TGCAGCGCTCAACAGGGGAGCTCCTACGAGCAGTACTTC.

V gene TRBV19 combines with J gene TRBJ2-1; weak D call: TRBD1 (5 bases). Germline CDR1 and CDR2: LNHDA and SQIVND (reference sequence). V gave up 7 bases and J gave up 3 bases, with 13 bases separating them. CDR3 length equals 14 residues. CDR3 in amino acids: CASKTRDSYNEQFF. CDR3 coding DNA: TGTGCCAGTAAAACTCGAGACAGCTACAATGAGCAGTTCTTC.

This clone was observed a handful of times. V and J are TRBV29-1 and TRBJ1-1; tentatively, D is TRBD1 (6 bases). Trimming shortened V by 0 bases and J by 5 bases, and 13 bases separated the two germline ends. CDR3 length equals 14 residues. CDR1 and CDR2 from the germline V gene are SQVTM and ANQGSEA. The DNA of the CDR3 is TGCAGCGTTGAAGAGGGGGCGAGAGGAACTGAAGCTTTCTTT. Its translation: CSVEEGARGTEAFF.

This clone has only a few counts. As DNA, the CDR3 is TGTGCCAGCAGCCCTACAGGGGCGGTTGGCTACACCTTC. Its translation is CASSPTGAVGYTF. The genes are TRBV9 and TRBJ1-2, with 7 positions matching TRBD1. The CDR3 runs to 13 residues. Germline CDR1 is SGDLS and CDR2 is YYNGEE. V dropped 4 bases and J dropped 7; count of bases not matched to a gene: 7.